This T cell receptor beta chain originates from a study of CD4 T cells in relation to SARS-CoV-2 and coronaviruses. Study in general: After 10 days of antigen culture, PBMC TCR beta CDR3s were sequenced. Regarding the study as a whole: The cross-reactivity analysis covered only spike protein, not other viral proteins.

A note on this clone: Its antigen is not known.

Before the COVID-19 pandemic, during about 2010-2018, CD4+ T cells were taken from unexposed donors. After about 11 days of culture, CD4+ T cells were isolated. Each well had 1.5 million to 2.5 million PBMCs in about 5% human AB serum with IL-2. The assay was immunoSEQ multiplex PCR, and TCRdb's table has in-frame clones only and misses some. The sample lists just over 15,000 clones, around 82% occurring once. CDR3 size: 11 residues. The germline V gene has CDR1 MNHEY and CDR2 SMNVEV (reference sequence). V lost 8 bases, J lost 0 bases, and 4 bases lay in between. This clonotype was sampled from a human donor in good health. The sample comprised CD4+ T cells from PBMCs, cultured in vitro. This sequence joins TRBV27 and TRBJ1-1; D uncertain. The CDR3 region has the DNA TGTGCCAGCTGGGTGAACACTGAAGCTTTCTTT. It codes for CASWVNTEAFF.